This T cell receptor (beta chain) was captured by sequencing in a study of cytomegalovirus exposure and HLA in healthy donors. Broader study findings: What was likely a sequencing artifact was a cluster of highly shared sequence variants. Indistinguishable V segments, including TRBV6-2 and TRBV6-3, were excluded.

CDR3 size: 14 residues. V lost 6 bases and J lost 6, with 15 bases in between. The germline gives CDR1 MNHNS, CDR2 SASEGT. Of note for this clone: Its antigen is still unknown.

At collection, donors were nominally healthy, but unrecorded immune exposures were probable. In the PCR, 60 Vbeta and 13 Jbeta primers were used. Assay used: immunoSEQ multiplex PCR; TCRdb lists only in-frame clones, some missing. The sample consists of approximately 150,000 clones, roughly 80% of them appearing once. The gene calls are TRBV6-1 and TRBJ1-5; D might be TRBD1 (5 bases). Sequenced: PBMCs. This receptor was obtained from a woman aged 25 to 45 in good health and CMV-seronegative. CDR3 coding DNA: TGTGCCAGCAGCCCTTCGGGGGACGGTCAGCCCCAGCATTTT. It is translated as CASSPSGDGQPQHF.